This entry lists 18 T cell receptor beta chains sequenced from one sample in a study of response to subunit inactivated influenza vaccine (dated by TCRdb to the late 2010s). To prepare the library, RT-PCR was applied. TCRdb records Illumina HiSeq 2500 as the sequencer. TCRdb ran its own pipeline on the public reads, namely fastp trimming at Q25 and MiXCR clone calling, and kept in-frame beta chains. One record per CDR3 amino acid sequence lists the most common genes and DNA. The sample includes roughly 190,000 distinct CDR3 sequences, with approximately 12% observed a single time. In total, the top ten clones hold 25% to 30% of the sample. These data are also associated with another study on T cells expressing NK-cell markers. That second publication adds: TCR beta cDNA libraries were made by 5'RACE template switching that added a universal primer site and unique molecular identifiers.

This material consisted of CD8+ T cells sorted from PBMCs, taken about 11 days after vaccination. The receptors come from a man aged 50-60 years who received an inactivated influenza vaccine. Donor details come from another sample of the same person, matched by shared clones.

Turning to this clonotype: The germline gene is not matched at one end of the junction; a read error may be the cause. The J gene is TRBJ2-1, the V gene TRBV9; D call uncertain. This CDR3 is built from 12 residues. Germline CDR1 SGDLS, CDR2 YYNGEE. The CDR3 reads CAGSANLQDQFF. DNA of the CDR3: TGTGCCGGCAGCGCCAATCTCCAGGACCAGTTCTTC.

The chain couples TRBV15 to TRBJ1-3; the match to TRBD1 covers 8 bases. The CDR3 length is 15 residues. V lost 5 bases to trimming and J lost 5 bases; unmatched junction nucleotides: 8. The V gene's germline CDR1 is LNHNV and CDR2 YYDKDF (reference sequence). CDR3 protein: CATSVGQGLRNTIYF. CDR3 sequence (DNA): TGTGCCACCAGCGTAGGACAGGGTCTCCGAAACACCATATATTTT.

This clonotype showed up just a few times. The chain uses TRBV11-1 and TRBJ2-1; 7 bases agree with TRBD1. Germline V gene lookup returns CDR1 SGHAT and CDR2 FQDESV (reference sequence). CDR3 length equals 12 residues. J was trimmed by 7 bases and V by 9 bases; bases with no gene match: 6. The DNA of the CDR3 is TGTGCCAGTACAGGGGTTAGGAATGAGCAGTTCTTC. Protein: CASTGVRNEQFF.

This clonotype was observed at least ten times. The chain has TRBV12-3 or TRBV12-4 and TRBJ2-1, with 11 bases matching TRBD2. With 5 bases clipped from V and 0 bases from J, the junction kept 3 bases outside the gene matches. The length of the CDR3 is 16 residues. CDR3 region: CASSNGLAGSYNEQFF. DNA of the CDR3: TGTGCCAGCAGTAACGGACTAGCGGGCTCCTACAATGAGCAGTTCTTC.

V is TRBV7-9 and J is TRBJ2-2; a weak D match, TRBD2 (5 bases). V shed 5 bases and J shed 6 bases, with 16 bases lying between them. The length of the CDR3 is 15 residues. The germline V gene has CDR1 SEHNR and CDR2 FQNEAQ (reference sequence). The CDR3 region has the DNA TGTGCCAGCAGCCCCAGGCCGCCAGCGGCCGGGGAGCTGTTTTTT. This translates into CASSPRPPAAGELFF.

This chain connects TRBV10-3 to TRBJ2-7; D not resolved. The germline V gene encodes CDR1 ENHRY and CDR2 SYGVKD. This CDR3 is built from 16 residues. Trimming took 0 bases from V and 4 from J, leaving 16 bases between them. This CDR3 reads CAISESGPELSYEQYF. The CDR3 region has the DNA TGTGCCATCAGTGAGTCTGGGCCCGAACTATCTTACGAGCAGTACTTC.

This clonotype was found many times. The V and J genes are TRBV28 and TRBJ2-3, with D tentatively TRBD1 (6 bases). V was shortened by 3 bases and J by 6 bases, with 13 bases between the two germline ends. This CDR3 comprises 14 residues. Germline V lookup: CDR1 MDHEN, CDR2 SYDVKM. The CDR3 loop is CASSFLGQFDTQYF. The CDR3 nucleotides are TGTGCCAGCAGTTTTCTCGGACAGTTCGATACGCAGTATTTT.

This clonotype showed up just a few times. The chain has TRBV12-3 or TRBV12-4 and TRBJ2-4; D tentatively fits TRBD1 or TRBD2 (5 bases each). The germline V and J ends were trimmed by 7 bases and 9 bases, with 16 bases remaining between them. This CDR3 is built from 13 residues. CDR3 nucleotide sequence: TGTGCCAGCACTACTGCCCCGGGGCGCATTCAGTACTTC. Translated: CASTTAPGRIQYF.

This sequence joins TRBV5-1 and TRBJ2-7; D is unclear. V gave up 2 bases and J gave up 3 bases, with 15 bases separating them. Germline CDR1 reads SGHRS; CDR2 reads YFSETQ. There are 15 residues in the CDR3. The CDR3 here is CASSFSTRRNYEQYF. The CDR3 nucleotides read TGCGCCAGCAGCTTCTCGACCCGACGGAACTACGAGCAGTACTTC. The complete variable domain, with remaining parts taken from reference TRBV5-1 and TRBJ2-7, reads KAGVTQTPRYLIKTRGQQVTLSCSPISGHRSVSWYQQTPGQGLQFLFEYFSETQRNKGNFPGRFSGRQFSNSRSEMNVSTLELGDSALYLCASSFSTRRNYEQYFGPGTRLTVT.

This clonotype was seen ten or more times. As DNA, the CDR3 is TGCGCCAGCAGCTTGGATCCTTCCTACGAGCAGTACTTC. It is translated as CASSLDPSYEQYF. V usage is TRBV5-1 and J usage is TRBJ2-7; D gene unclear. CDR1 and CDR2 from the germline V gene are SGHRS and YFSETQ. The CDR3 is 13 amino acids. Trimming stripped 0 bases from V and 1 base from J, with 5 bases between.

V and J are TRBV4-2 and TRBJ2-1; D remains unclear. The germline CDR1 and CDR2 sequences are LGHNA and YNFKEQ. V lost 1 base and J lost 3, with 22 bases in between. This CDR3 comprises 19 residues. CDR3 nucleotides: TGTGCCAGCAGCCAAGCCCTACGAACCCCTAGGACCCTCTACAATGAGCAGTTCTTC. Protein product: CASSQALRTPRTLYNEQFF.

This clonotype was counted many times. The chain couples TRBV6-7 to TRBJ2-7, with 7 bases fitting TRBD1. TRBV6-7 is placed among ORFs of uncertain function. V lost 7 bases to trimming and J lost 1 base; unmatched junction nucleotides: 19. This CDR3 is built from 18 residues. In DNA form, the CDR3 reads TGTGCCAGCACCGTTAATCGACCAGGGACAGCCAAGTCCTACGAGCAGTACTTC. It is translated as CASTVNRPGTAKSYEQYF.

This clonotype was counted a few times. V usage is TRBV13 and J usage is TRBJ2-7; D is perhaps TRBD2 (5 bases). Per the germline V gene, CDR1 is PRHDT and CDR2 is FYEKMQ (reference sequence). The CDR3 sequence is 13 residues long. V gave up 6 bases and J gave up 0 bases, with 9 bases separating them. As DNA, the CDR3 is TGTGCCAGCAGTCAGAGGGCCTCCTACGAGCAGTACTTC. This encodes CASSQRASYEQYF.

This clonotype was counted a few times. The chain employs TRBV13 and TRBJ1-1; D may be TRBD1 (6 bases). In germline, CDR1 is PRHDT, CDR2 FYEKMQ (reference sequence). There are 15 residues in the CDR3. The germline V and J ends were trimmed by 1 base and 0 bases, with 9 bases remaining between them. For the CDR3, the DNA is TGTGCCAGCAGCTTAGAAGGACAGATGAACACTGAAGCTTTCTTT. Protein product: CASSLEGQMNTEAFF.

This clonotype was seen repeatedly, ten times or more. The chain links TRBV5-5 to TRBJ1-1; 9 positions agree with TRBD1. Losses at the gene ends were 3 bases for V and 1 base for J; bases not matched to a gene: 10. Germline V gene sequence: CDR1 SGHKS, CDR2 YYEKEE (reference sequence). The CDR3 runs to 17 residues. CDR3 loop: CASSSVPGQGGNTEAFF. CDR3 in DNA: TGTGCCAGCAGCTCCGTCCCGGGACAGGGAGGGAACACTGAAGCTTTCTTT.

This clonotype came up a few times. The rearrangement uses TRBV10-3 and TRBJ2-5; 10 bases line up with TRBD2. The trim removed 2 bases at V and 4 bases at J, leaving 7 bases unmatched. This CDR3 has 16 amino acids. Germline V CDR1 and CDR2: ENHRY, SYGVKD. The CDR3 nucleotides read TGTGCCATCAGTGAGGAATCACTAGCGGGGATAGAGACCCAGTACTTC. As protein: CAISEESLAGIETQYF.

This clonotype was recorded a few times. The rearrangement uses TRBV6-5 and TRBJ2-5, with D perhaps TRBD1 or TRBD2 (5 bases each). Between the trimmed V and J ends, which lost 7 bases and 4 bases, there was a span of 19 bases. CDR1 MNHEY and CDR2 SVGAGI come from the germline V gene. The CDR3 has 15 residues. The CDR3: CASTIHRDVVETQYF. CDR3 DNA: TGTGCCAGCACGATACATCGGGACGTGGTAGAGACCCAGTACTTC.

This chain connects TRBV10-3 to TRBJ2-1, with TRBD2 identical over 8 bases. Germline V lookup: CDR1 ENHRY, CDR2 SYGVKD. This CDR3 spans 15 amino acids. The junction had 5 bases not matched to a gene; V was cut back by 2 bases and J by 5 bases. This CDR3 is CAISEQRESDNEQFF. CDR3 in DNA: TGTGCCATCAGTGAGCAGCGGGAGTCGGACAATGAGCAGTTCTTC.